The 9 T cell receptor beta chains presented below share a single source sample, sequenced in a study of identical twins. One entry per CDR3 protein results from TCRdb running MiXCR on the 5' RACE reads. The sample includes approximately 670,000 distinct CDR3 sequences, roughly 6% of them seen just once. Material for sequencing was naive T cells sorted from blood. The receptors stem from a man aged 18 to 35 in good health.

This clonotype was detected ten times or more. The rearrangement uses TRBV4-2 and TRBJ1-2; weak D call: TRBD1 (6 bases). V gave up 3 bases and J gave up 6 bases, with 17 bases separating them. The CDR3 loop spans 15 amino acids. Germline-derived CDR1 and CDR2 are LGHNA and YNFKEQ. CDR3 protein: CASSHPGQPFDGYTF. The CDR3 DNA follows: TGTGCCAGCAGCCATCCGGGACAACCCTTCGATGGCTACACCTTC.

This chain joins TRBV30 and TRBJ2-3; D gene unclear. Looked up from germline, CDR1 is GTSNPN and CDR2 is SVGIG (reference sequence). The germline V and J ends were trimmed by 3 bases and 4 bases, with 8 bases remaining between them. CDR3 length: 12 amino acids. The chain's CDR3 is CAWSRAPDTQYF. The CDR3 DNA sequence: TGTGCCTGGAGCCGGGCCCCAGATACGCAGTATTTT.

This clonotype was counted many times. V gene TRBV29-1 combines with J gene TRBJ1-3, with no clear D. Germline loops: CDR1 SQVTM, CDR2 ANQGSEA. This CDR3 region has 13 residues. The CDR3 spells CSAAGVSGNTIYF. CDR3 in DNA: TGCAGTGCCGCGGGAGTCTCTGGAAACACCATATATTTT. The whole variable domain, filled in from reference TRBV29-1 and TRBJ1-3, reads SAVISQKPSRDICQRGTSLTIQCQVDSQVTMMFWYRQQPGQSLTLIATANQGSEATYESGFVIDKFPISRPNLTFSTLTVSNMSPEDSSIYLCSAAGVSGNTIYFGEGSWLTVV.

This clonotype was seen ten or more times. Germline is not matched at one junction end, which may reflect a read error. CDR3: CASSPFQSSGRDF. The CDR3 nucleotides are TGTGCCAGCAGCCCCTTTCAATCTAGCGGGAGAGACTTC. This chain links TRBV12-3 or TRBV12-4 with TRBJ2-1, with 10 positions matching TRBD2. The CDR3 is 13 residues long.

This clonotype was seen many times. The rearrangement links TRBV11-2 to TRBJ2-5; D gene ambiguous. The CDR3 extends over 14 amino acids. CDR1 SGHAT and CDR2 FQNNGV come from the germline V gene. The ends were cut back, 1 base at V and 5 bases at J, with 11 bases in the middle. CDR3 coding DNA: TGTGCCAGCAGCTTAGTAGGTACTGGGGAGACCCAGTACTTC. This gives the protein CASSLVGTGETQYF.

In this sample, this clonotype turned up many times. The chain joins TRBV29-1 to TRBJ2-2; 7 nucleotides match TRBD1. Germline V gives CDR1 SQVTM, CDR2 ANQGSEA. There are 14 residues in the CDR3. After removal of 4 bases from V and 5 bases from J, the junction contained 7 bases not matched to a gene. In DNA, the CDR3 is TGCAGCGTTGCCCGGACAGGAAAAACCGGGGAGCTGTTTTTT. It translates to CSVARTGKTGELFF.

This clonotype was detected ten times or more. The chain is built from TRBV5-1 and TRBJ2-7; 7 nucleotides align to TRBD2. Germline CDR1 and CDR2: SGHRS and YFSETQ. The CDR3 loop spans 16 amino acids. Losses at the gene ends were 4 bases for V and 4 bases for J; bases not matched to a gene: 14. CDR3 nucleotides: TGCGCCAGCAGCCGGTCGGGGCTAGCGGTAACTTACGAGCAGTACTTC. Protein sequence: CASSRSGLAVTYEQYF.

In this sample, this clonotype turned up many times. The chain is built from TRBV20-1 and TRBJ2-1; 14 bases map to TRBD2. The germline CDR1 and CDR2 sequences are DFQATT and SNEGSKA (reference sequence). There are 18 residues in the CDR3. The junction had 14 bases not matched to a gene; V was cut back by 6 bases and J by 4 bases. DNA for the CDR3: TGCAGTGCCCCACCGACTAGCGGGAGGGCCGGGGATTACAATGAGCAGTTCTTC. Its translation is CSAPPTSGRAGDYNEQFF.

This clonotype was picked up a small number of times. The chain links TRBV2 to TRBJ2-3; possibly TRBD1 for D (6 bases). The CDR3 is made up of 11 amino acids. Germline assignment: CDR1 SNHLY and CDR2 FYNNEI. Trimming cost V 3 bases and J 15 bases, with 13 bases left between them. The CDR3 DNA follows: TGTGCCAGCAGTGACCGGGACACTCATTATTTT. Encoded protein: CASSDRDTHYF.